Listed below are T cell receptor beta chains from one sample, sequenced in a study of shared clonotypes between healthy human individuals. Some clones are missing from TCRdb's copy, which holds only in-frame ones; the method was immunoSEQ multiplex PCR. Of 400,000 to 600,000 clones in the sample, roughly 95% were seen once. Sequenced input: naive CD4+ T cells sorted from blood. Receptor source: a woman in her twenties or thirties in good health. Each CDR3 is given with its conserved first and last residue. The D gene is left open where the match is weak. Clone size, where shown, is once, few, many, or a class for clones that have expanded.

v_call	j_call	d_call	clone_size	cdr3_aa	cdr3_nt
TRBV2	TRBJ1-5	.	.	CASGGREEAQPQHF	TGTGCCAGCGGGGGGCGGGAGGAAGCTCAGCCCCAGCATTTT
TRBV7-2	TRBJ2-2	.	.	CASSLGPRVGTGELFF	TGTGCCAGCAGCTTAGGGCCCAGGGTGGGGACCGGGGAGCTGTTTTTT
TRBV6-6	TRBJ2-7	.	.	CASRGPGTSYEQYF	TGTGCCAGCAGGGGTCCGGGGACCTCCTACGAGCAGTACTTC
TRBV5-1	TRBJ2-1	.	.	CASSLGPSEAEQFF	TGCGCCAGCAGCTTGGGTCCTAGCGAGGCTGAGCAGTTCTTC
TRBV5-1	TRBJ1-1	TRBD1	.	CASRRDREVQNTEAFF	TGCGCCAGCAGACGGGACAGGGAGGTACAGAACACTGAAGCTTTCTTT
TRBV6-5	TRBJ1-5	TRBD1	.	CASSQWQGAGQPQHF	TGTGCCAGCAGCCAATGGCAGGGGGCCGGTCAGCCCCAGCATTTT
TRBV5-6	TRBJ2-7	TRBD1	.	CASSLTGTGGFEQYF	TGTGCCAGCAGCTTGACCGGGACAGGGGGTTTTGAGCAGTACTTC
TRBV5-1	TRBJ2-1	TRBD2	once	CASSLYVTSDYNEQFF	TGCGCCAGCAGCTTGTATGTGACTAGCGATTACAATGAGCAGTTCTTC
TRBV29-1	TRBJ1-2	.	.	CSATQDYNYGYTF	TGCAGCGCAACACAGGACTATAACTATGGCTACACCTTC
TRBV2	TRBJ1-1	.	.	CAVRPWSTEAFF	TGTGCTGTCAGGCCATGGAGCACTGAAGCTTTCTTT
TRBV5-6	TRBJ2-7	TRBD2	.	CASILSGRAYEQYF	TGTGCCAGCATCCTGAGCGGGAGGGCCTACGAGCAGTACTTC
TRBV19	TRBJ2-7	.	.	CASSIFSRGHEQYF	TGTGCCAGTAGTATCTTTAGCAGGGGCCACGAGCAGTACTTC
TRBV11-2	TRBJ2-1	TRBD2	.	CASSLTSGGYNEQFF	TGTGCCAGCAGCCTCACTAGCGGAGGGTACAATGAGCAGTTCTTC
TRBV5-4	TRBJ1-1	TRBD1	.	CASSARDRGDTEAFF	TGTGCCAGCAGCGCCAGGGACAGGGGGGACACTGAAGCTTTCTTT
TRBV5-1	TRBJ2-5	.	once	CASSLGAPGETQYF	TGCGCCAGCAGCTTGGGGGCACCTGGGGAGACCCAGTACTTC
TRBV7-6	TRBJ2-2	.	.	CASSSISTTGELFF	TGTGCCAGCAGCTCCATTAGTACCACCGGGGAGCTGTTTTTT
TRBV6-5	TRBJ1-4	.	.	CASSYSRDGEKLFF	TGTGCCAGCAGTTACTCGAGGGATGGGGAAAAACTGTTTTTT
TRBV27	TRBJ2-5	.	.	CASSYKRKETQYF	TGTGCCAGCAGTTATAAGCGTAAAGAGACCCAGTACTTC
TRBV4-2	TRBJ2-1	.	once	CASSQGDQSYNEQFF	TGTGCCAGCAGCCAAGGTGACCAGTCCTACAATGAGCAGTTCTTC
TRBV7-8	TRBJ2-7	.	.	CASSLVQGPYEQYF	TGTGCCAGCAGCTTAGTTCAGGGCCCCTACGAGCAGTACTTC
TRBV6-1	TRBJ1-4	.	.	CASSVGGVTGEKLFF	TGTGCCAGCAGTGTTGGAGGAGTCACGGGAGAAAAACTGTTTTTT
TRBV28	TRBJ1-6	.	.	CASSKQGSPLHF	TGTGCCAGCAGTAAACAGGGATCACCCCTCCACTTT
TRBV10-3	TRBJ2-7	TRBD1	.	CAISGLGTADDEQYF	TGTGCCATCAGTGGGTTAGGGACAGCAGATGACGAGCAGTACTTC
TRBV5-1	TRBJ2-7	.	.	CASSLAYFTTSQGYEQYF	TGCGCCAGCAGCTTGGCCTACTTCACGACAAGTCAGGGTTACGAGCAGTACTTC
TRBV25-1	TRBJ2-7	.	few	CASAEETGGQYF	TGTGCCAGCGCGGAGGAGACCGGTGGGCAGTACTTC
TRBV9	TRBJ2-1	.	once	CASSSVAGLGEQFF	TGTGCCAGCAGTTCCGTCGCCGGGTTGGGTGAGCAGTTCTTC
TRBV2	TRBJ2-7	TRBD1	.	CASSQQGTPYEQYF	TGTGCCAGCAGTCAACAGGGGACCCCCTACGAGCAGTACTTC